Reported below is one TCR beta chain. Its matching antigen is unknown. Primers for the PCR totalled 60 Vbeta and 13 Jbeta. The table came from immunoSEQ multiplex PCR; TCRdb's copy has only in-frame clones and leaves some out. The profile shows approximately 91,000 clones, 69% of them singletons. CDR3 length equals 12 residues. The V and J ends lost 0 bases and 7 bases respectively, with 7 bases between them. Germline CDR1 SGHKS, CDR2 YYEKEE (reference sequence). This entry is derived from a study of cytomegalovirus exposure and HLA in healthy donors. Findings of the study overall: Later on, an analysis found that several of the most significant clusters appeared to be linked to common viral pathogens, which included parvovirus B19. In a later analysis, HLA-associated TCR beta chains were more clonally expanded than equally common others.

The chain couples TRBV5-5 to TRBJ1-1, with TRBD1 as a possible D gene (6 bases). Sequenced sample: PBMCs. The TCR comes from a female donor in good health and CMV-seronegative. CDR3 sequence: CASSLEGDEAFF. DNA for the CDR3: TGTGCCAGCAGCTTGGAGGGGGATGAAGCTTTCTTT.